The present T cell receptor beta chain was sequenced within a study of cytomegalovirus exposure and HLA in healthy donors. Sampled while nominally healthy, donors likely had unrecorded immune exposures. With respect to this clone: As yet, its antigen is unknown.

In the PCR, 60 Vbeta and 13 Jbeta primers were used. The method was immunoSEQ multiplex PCR; TCRdb's version includes in-frame clones alone and lacks a portion of them. Of over 70,000 clones detected, about 73% appear once; the ten largest clones hold more than 8%. Study-wide results and caveats: Most observed TCR sequences were rare, whereas some public TCRs were detected in many donors. An apparent linkage of common viral pathogens to several of the most significant clusters emerged in a later analysis.

CDR3 size: 15 residues. Germline V gene data show CDR1 as SGDLS and CDR2 as YYNGEE. Losses at the gene ends were 4 bases for V and 2 bases for J; bases not matched to a gene: 4. Sample: PBMCs. V is TRBV9 and J is TRBJ2-7, with 12 bases matching TRBD2. This sequence was found in a woman between 45 and 65 years old in good health and CMV-seropositive. For the CDR3, the DNA is TGTGCCAGCAGCCCCCGGACTAGCGGGGCCTACGAGCAGTACTTC. It codes for CASSPRTSGAYEQYF. Full variable domain (remainder filled in from reference TRBV9 and TRBJ2-7): DSGVTQTPKHLITATGQRVTLRCSPRSGDLSVYWYQQSLDQGLQFLIQYYNGEERAKGNILERFSAQQFPDLHSELNLSSLELGDSALYFCASSPRTSGAYEQYFGPGTRLTVT.